A selection of T cell receptor beta chains follows, all from one sample in a study of blood T cell repertoires in COVID-19. TCRdb keeps only in-frame clones here, not all; method: immunoSEQ multiplex PCR. The profile shows 110,000 or so clones, 75% to 90% of them singletons. Material for sequencing was peripheral blood. The receptors shown here come from a woman aged 60-75 years with COVID-19, enrolled during active disease. Both conserved end residues are part of each CDR3. The D gene is left open where the match is weak. Some rows have no size entry. The others give once, few or many, or a class for an expanded clone.

abundance: -; d_gene: TRBD2; v_gene: TRBV27; j_gene: TRBJ2-5; CDR3aa: CASSTLAGGQETQYF; CDR3nt: TGTGCCAGCAGTACACTAGCGGGGGGGCAAGAGACCCAGTACTTC
abundance: -; d_gene: -; v_gene: TRBV7-7; j_gene: TRBJ2-3; CDR3aa: CASSAFNSDTQYF; CDR3nt: TGTGCCAGCAGCGCTTTCAACAGTGATACGCAGTATTTT
abundance: -; d_gene: TRBD1; v_gene: TRBV11-1; j_gene: TRBJ2-1; CDR3aa: CASSFNTGTGGFEQFF; CDR3nt: TGTGCCAGCAGTTTCAACACCGGGACAGGGGGCTTTGAGCAGTTCTTC
abundance: -; d_gene: -; v_gene: TRBV11-2; j_gene: TRBJ2-3; CDR3aa: CASSFLSSAWTDTQYF; CDR3nt: TGTGCCAGCAGCTTTTTGTCTAGCGCGTGGACAGATACGCAGTATTTT
abundance: -; d_gene: -; v_gene: TRBV5-6; j_gene: TRBJ1-4; CDR3aa: CASSFRGIGEKLFF; CDR3nt: TGTGCCAGCAGCTTTAGAGGGATTGGCGAAAAACTGTTTTTT
abundance: -; d_gene: TRBD1; v_gene: TRBV29-1; j_gene: TRBJ2-7; CDR3aa: CSVDGTGNEQYF; CDR3nt: TGCAGCGTTGATGGGACAGGGAACGAGCAGTACTTC
abundance: -; d_gene: -; v_gene: TRBV4-3; j_gene: TRBJ1-3; CDR3aa: CASSQDVDAEGSYTIYF; CDR3nt: TGCGCCAGCAGCCAAGACGTAGACGCGGAGGGGTCTTACACCATATATTTT
abundance: -; d_gene: TRBD1; v_gene: TRBV3-1/TRBV3-2; j_gene: TRBJ1-1; CDR3aa: CASSYSTGGTEAFF; CDR3nt: TGTGCCAGCAGCTATTCGACAGGGGGCACTGAAGCTTTCTTT
abundance: -; d_gene: TRBD2; v_gene: TRBV24-1; j_gene: TRBJ2-5; CDR3aa: CATSISSGAETQYF; CDR3nt: TGTGCCACCAGTATCTCTAGCGGGGCAGAGACCCAGTACTTC
abundance: -; d_gene: TRBD1; v_gene: TRBV7-3; j_gene: TRBJ2-1; CDR3aa: CASSLNRGGNEQFF; CDR3nt: TGTGCCAGCAGCTTAAACAGGGGTGGCAATGAGCAGTTCTTC
abundance: -; d_gene: -; v_gene: TRBV6-2/TRBV6-3; j_gene: TRBJ1-6; CDR3aa: CASSTFRRENSPLHF; CDR3nt: TGTGCCAGCAGTACGTTTCGACGGGAAAATTCACCCCTCCACTTT
abundance: -; d_gene: -; v_gene: TRBV7-8; j_gene: TRBJ2-4; CDR3aa: CASSSGDWENIQYF; CDR3nt: TGTGCCAGCAGCTCGGGGGATTGGGAAAACATTCAGTACTTC
abundance: -; d_gene: -; v_gene: TRBV6-5; j_gene: TRBJ2-2; CDR3aa: CASNIGGGTGELFF; CDR3nt: TGTGCCAGCAATATCGGGGGAGGCACCGGGGAGCTGTTTTTT
abundance: -; d_gene: -; v_gene: TRBV5-1; j_gene: TRBJ2-3; CDR3aa: CASSLGPQGSTDTQYF; CDR3nt: TGCGCCAGCAGCTTGGGGCCCCAGGGTAGCACAGATACGCAGTATTTT
abundance: -; d_gene: -; v_gene: TRBV5-1; j_gene: TRBJ2-7; CDR3aa: CASSPNPHSISSYEQYF; CDR3nt: TGCGCCAGCAGCCCCAACCCCCACAGTATCAGCTCCTACGAGCAGTACTTC
abundance: -; d_gene: -; v_gene: TRBV19; j_gene: TRBJ2-2; CDR3aa: CASSRRGRANTGELFF; CDR3nt: TGTGCCAGTAGTAGAAGGGGCAGGGCGAACACCGGGGAGCTGTTTTTT
abundance: -; d_gene: -; v_gene: TRBV9; j_gene: TRBJ1-1; CDR3aa: CASSPRHGNTEAFF; CDR3nt: TGTGCCAGCAGCCCCCGACATGGGAACACTGAAGCTTTCTTT
abundance: -; d_gene: -; v_gene: TRBV4-1; j_gene: TRBJ2-3; CDR3aa: CASSQVTAMDTQYF; CDR3nt: TGCGCCAGCAGCCAAGTAACTGCAATGGATACGCAGTATTTT
abundance: once; d_gene: TRBD1; v_gene: TRBV6-5; j_gene: TRBJ2-7; CDR3aa: CASSRTGGDEQYF; CDR3nt: TGTGCCAGCAGCCGGACAGGGGGGGACGAGCAGTACTTC
abundance: -; d_gene: -; v_gene: TRBV18; j_gene: TRBJ1-2; CDR3aa: CASSPSGGRTENYGYTF; CDR3nt: TGTGCCAGCTCACCGTCGGGAGGCCGTACTGAAAACTATGGCTACACCTTC
abundance: -; d_gene: TRBD1; v_gene: TRBV9; j_gene: TRBJ1-5; CDR3aa: CASSSLEGSGGDQPQHF; CDR3nt: TGTGCCAGCAGCTCCCTAGAGGGTTCAGGGGGAGATCAGCCCCAGCATTTT
abundance: few; d_gene: TRBD2; v_gene: TRBV5-4; j_gene: TRBJ2-5; CDR3aa: CASSPRTRGAWETQYF; CDR3nt: TGTGCCAGCAGCCCGCGGACTAGAGGGGCGTGGGAGACCCAGTACTTC
abundance: -; d_gene: -; v_gene: TRBV6-5; j_gene: TRBJ1-3; CDR3aa: CASSYSYGGGNTIYF; CDR3nt: TGTGCCAGCAGTTACTCTTATGGGGGCGGAAACACCATATATTTT
abundance: -; d_gene: TRBD2; v_gene: TRBV2; j_gene: TRBJ2-5; CDR3aa: CASTTSGAYQETQYF; CDR3nt: TGTGCCAGCACCACTAGCGGGGCGTACCAAGAGACCCAGTACTTC
abundance: -; d_gene: -; v_gene: TRBV11-2; j_gene: TRBJ1-5; CDR3aa: CASSFSGGNQPQHF; CDR3nt: TGTGCCAGCAGCTTTTCGGGGGGCAATCAGCCCCAGCATTTT
abundance: -; d_gene: -; v_gene: TRBV6-6; j_gene: TRBJ2-2; CDR3aa: CASRVAANTGELFF; CDR3nt: TGTGCCAGCAGGGTCGCAGCGAACACCGGGGAGCTGTTTTTT
abundance: -; d_gene: -; v_gene: TRBV30; j_gene: TRBJ2-7; CDR3aa: CAWSLGMRYEQYF; CDR3nt: TGTGCCTGGAGCCTCGGGATGAGATATGAGCAGTACTTC
abundance: -; d_gene: -; v_gene: TRBV7-8; j_gene: TRBJ2-1; CDR3aa: CASSLEAGVPNEQFF; CDR3nt: TGTGCCAGCAGCTTAGAGGCAGGGGTACCCAATGAGCAGTTCTTC
abundance: -; d_gene: -; v_gene: TRBV18; j_gene: TRBJ2-5; CDR3aa: CASSPGGTEETQYF; CDR3nt: TGTGCCAGCTCACCAGGGGGGACAGAAGAGACCCAGTACTTC
abundance: once; d_gene: -; v_gene: TRBV11-2; j_gene: TRBJ2-3; CDR3aa: CASSFRGGLTDTQYF; CDR3nt: TGTGCCAGCAGCTTTCGAGGGGGACTAACAGATACGCAGTATTTT
abundance: few; d_gene: -; v_gene: TRBV21-1; j_gene: TRBJ2-1; CDR3aa: CASTPGLAGPRELQQFF; CDR3nt: TGTGCCAGCACCCCGGGACTAGCGGGGCCTAGGGAATTGCAGCAGTTCTTC
abundance: -; d_gene: TRBD1; v_gene: TRBV5-8; j_gene: TRBJ2-7; CDR3aa: CASARQGIDEQYF; CDR3nt: TGTGCCAGCGCTCGACAGGGGATCGACGAGCAGTACTTC
abundance: -; d_gene: -; v_gene: TRBV6-5; j_gene: TRBJ1-3; CDR3aa: CASPMENSGNTIYF; CDR3nt: TGTGCCAGCCCAATGGAGAACTCTGGAAACACCATATATTTT
abundance: -; d_gene: -; v_gene: TRBV7-6; j_gene: TRBJ1-4; CDR3aa: CASSLGQFNEKLFF; CDR3nt: TGTGCCAGCAGCTTAGGACAGTTCAATGAAAAACTGTTTTTT
abundance: -; d_gene: -; v_gene: TRBV6-5; j_gene: TRBJ2-7; CDR3aa: CASRDTSYEQYF; CDR3nt: TGTGCCAGCCGGGACACCTCCTACGAGCAGTACTTC
abundance: -; d_gene: -; v_gene: TRBV2; j_gene: TRBJ1-2; CDR3aa: CASRQGITSGYTF; CDR3nt: TGTGCCAGCAGGCAGGGCATTACGTCTGGCTACACCTTC
abundance: -; d_gene: -; v_gene: TRBV24-1; j_gene: TRBJ1-5; CDR3aa: CATSDHTGVGNQPQHF; CDR3nt: TGTGCCACCAGTGACCATACGGGGGTAGGCAATCAGCCCCAGCATTTT
abundance: -; d_gene: -; v_gene: TRBV27; j_gene: TRBJ2-1; CDR3aa: CASSLFPPGSGSYNEQFF; CDR3nt: TGTGCCAGCAGTTTATTCCCGCCAGGGTCTGGGTCCTACAATGAGCAGTTCTTC
abundance: -; d_gene: -; v_gene: TRBV20-1; j_gene: TRBJ2-7; CDR3aa: CSASSVYEQYF; CDR3nt: TGCAGTGCTAGTTCGGTCTACGAGCAGTACTTC
abundance: -; d_gene: TRBD1; v_gene: TRBV27; j_gene: TRBJ1-2; CDR3aa: CASRDRAYGYTF; CDR3nt: TGTGCCAGCAGGGACAGGGCTTATGGCTACACCTTC
abundance: -; d_gene: -; v_gene: TRBV28; j_gene: TRBJ2-7; CDR3aa: CASSRDTAYEQYF; CDR3nt: TGTGCCAGCAGCCGGGACACAGCCTACGAGCAGTACTTC
abundance: few; d_gene: TRBD1; v_gene: TRBV14; j_gene: TRBJ1-2; CDR3aa: CASSQRTGGEGYTF; CDR3nt: TGTGCCAGCAGCCAACGGACAGGGGGCGAAGGCTACACCTTC
abundance: -; d_gene: TRBD1; v_gene: TRBV5-1; j_gene: TRBJ2-2; CDR3aa: CASSPTGTGPNTGELFF; CDR3nt: TGCGCCAGCAGCCCCACGGGGACAGGTCCGAACACCGGGGAGCTGTTTTTT
abundance: -; d_gene: -; v_gene: TRBV9; j_gene: TRBJ1-2; CDR3aa: CASSPTGHLNYGYTF; CDR3nt: TGTGCCAGCAGCCCAACTGGACACCTTAACTATGGCTACACCTTC